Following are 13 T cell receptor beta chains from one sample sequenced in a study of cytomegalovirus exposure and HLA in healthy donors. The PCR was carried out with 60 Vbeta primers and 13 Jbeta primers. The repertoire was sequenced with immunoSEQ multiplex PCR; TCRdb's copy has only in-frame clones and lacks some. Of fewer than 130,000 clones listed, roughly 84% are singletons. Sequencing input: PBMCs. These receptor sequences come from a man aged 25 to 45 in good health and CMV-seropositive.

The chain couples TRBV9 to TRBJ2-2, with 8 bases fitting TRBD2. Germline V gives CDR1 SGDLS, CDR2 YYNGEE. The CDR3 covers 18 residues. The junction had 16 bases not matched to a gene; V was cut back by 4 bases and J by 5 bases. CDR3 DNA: TGTGCCAGCAGCTCAGGATTTGGGCGGGGGGATCAGACCGGGGAGCTGTTTTTT. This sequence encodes CASSSGFGRGDQTGELFF.

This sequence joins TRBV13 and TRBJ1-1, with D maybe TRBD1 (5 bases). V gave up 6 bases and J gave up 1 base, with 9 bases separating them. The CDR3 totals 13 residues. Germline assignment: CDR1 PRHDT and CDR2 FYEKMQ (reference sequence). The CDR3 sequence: CASSFQGNTEAFF. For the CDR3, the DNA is TGTGCCAGCAGTTTTCAGGGGAACACTGAAGCTTTCTTT.

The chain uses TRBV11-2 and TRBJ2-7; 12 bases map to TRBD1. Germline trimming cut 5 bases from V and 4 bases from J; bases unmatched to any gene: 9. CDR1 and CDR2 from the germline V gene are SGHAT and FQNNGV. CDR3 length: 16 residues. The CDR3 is CASSPTRDRGLYEQYF. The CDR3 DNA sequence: TGTGCCAGCAGCCCCACCCGGGACAGGGGGCTATACGAGCAGTACTTC.

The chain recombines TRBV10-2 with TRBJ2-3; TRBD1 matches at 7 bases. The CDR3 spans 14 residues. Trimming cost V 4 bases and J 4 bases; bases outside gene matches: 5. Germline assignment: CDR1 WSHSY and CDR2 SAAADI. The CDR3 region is CASSAQGTADTQYF. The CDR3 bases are TGCGCCAGCAGTGCACAGGGGACGGCAGATACGCAGTATTTT.

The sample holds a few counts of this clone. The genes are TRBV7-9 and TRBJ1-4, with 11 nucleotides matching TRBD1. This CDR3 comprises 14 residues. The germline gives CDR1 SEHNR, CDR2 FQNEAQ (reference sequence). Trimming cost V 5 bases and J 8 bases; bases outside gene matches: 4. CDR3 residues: CASSTGQGEEKLFF. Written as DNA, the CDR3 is TGTGCCAGCAGCACGGGACAGGGGGAGGAAAAACTGTTTTTT.

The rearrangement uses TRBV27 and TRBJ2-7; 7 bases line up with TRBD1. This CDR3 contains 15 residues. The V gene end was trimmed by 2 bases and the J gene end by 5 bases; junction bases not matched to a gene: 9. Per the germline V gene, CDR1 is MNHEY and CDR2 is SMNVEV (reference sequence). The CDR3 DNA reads TGTGCCAGCAGTTTAGCCAGGGGGACCCTCCACGAGCAGTACTTC. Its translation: CASSLARGTLHEQYF.

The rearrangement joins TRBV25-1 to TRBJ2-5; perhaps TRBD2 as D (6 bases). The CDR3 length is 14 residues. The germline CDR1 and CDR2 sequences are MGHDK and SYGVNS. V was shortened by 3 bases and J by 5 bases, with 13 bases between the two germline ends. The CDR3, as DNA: TGTGCCAGCAGTGACCCGGGGGACGGGGAGACCCAGTACTTC. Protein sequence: CASSDPGDGETQYF.

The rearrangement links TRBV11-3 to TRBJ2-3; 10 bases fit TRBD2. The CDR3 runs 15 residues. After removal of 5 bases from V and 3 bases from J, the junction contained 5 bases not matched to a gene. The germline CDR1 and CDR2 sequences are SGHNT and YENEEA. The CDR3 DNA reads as TGTGCCAGCAGCCGAAGGACTAGCGGAACAGATACGCAGTATTTT. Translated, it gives CASSRRTSGTDTQYF.

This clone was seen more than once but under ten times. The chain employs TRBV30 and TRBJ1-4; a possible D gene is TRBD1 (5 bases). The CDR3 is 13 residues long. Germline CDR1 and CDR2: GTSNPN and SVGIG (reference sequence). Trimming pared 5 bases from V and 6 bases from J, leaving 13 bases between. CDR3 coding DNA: TGTGCCTGGGGAAACGGACAAGATGAAAAACTGTTTTTT. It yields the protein CAWGNGQDEKLFF.

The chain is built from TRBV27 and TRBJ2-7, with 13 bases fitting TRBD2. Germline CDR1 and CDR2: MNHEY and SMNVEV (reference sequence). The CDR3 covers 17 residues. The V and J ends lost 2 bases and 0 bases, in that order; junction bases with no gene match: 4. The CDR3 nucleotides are TGTGCCAGCAGTTTAAAACTAGCGGGGGGGGACTCCTACGAGCAGTACTTC. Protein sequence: CASSLKLAGGDSYEQYF.

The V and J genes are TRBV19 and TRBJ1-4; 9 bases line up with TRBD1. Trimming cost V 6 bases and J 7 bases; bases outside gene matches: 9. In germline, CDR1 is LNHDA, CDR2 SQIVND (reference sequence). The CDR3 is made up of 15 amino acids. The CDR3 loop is CASRRKQGAREKLFF. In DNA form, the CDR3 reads TGTGCCAGTAGGAGGAAACAGGGGGCGCGTGAAAAACTGTTTTTT.

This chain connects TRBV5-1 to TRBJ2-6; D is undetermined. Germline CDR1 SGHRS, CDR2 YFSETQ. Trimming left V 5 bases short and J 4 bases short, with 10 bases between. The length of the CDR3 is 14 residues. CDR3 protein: CASSLYLGANVLTF. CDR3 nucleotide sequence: TGCGCCAGCAGTCTTTATTTGGGGGCCAACGTCCTGACTTTC.

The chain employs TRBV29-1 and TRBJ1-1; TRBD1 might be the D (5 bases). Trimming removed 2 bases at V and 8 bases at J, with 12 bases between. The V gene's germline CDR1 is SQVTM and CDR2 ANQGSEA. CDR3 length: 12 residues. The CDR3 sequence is CSVEPHQGEAFF. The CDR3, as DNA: TGCAGCGTTGAACCCCATCAGGGAGAAGCTTTCTTT. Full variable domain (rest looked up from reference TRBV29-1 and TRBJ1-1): SAVISQKPSRDICQRGTSLTIQCQVDSQVTMMFWYRQQPGQSLTLIATANQGSEATYESGFVIDKFPISRPNLTFSTLTVSNMSPEDSSIYLCSVEPHQGEAFFGQGTRLTVV.